A selection of T cell receptor beta chains follows, all from one sample in a study of T cells in Graves' hyperthyroidism and ophthalmopathy. Using its own MiXCR run on the multiplex PCR reads, TCRdb lists one record per CDR3 protein. The sample holds approximately 600,000 distinct CDR3 sequences; 14% to 15% are singletons and the top ten take around 4.1%. The specimen was blood. These receptors originate from a middle-aged woman with Graves' ophthalmopathy. Each CDR3 is given with its conserved first and last residue. Fields, in order: V gene, CDR3 length, D gene, J gene, clone size, CDR3 protein, CDR3 DNA. A D gene is named only where the DNA matches it firmly. Some rows mark clone size as missing; the rest say once, few, many or name a class of expanded clone.

V: TRBV6-5
length: 13
D: NA
J: TRBJ2-7
size: many
CDR3: CASSTQYSYEQYF
DNA: TGTGCCAGCAGTACGCAGTACTCCTACGAGCAGTACTTC

V: TRBV28
length: 12
D: NA
J: TRBJ1-1
size: many
CDR3: CASSWLGGEAFF
DNA: TGTGCCAGCAGTTGGCTCGGGGGTGAAGCTTTCTTT

V: TRBV6-5
length: 14
D: NA
J: TRBJ2-7
size: NA
CDR3: CASSYRASSYEQYF
DNA: TGTGCCAGCAGTTACAGGGCGAGCTCCTACGAGCAGTACTTC

V: TRBV28
length: 14
D: TRBD1
J: TRBJ1-2
size: many
CDR3: CASSLGQEIYGYTF
DNA: TGTGCCAGCAGTTTAGGACAGGAGATCTATGGCTACACCTTC

V: TRBV12-3/TRBV12-4
length: 14
D: NA
J: TRBJ1-1
size: NA
CDR3: CASSFPRGSTEAFF
DNA: TGTGCCAGCAGCTTCCCTAGGGGATCGACTGAAGCTTTCTTT

V: TRBV6-2/TRBV6-3
length: 16
D: TRBD1
J: TRBJ2-5
size: NA
CDR3: CTSSYGPGQYLETQYF
DNA: TGTACCAGCAGTTATGGTCCGGGACAGTATTTAGAGACCCAGTACTTC

V: TRBV19
length: 14
D: NA
J: TRBJ1-4
size: NA
CDR3: CASTQGTRHEKLFF
DNA: TGTGCCAGTACACAAGGGACAAGACACGAAAAACTGTTTTTT

V: TRBV30
length: 15
D: TRBD2
J: TRBJ2-7
size: many
CDR3: CAWRGTSGSTYEQYF
DNA: TGTGCCTGGAGGGGGACTAGCGGAAGTACCTACGAGCAGTACTTC

V: TRBV6-5
length: 14
D: NA
J: TRBJ2-7
size: few
CDR3: CASITGWGSYEQYF
DNA: TGTGCCAGCATTACGGGATGGGGCTCCTACGAGCAGTACTTC

V: TRBV25-1
length: 12
D: TRBD1
J: TRBJ2-7
size: many
CDR3: CASSEGRGRMYF
DNA: TGTGCCAGCAGTGAAGGCAGGGGGCGTATGTACTTC

V: TRBV7-3
length: 15
D: TRBD2
J: TRBJ2-7
size: many
CDR3: CASSLAGGPQYEQYF
DNA: TGTGCCAGCAGCTTAGCGGGAGGGCCACAGTACGAGCAGTACTTC

V: TRBV7-2
length: 15
D: NA
J: TRBJ2-7
size: NA
CDR3: CASSLAAYKEAGQYF
DNA: TGTGCCAGCAGCTTAGCGGCTTACAAGGAAGCAGGGCAGTACTTC

V: TRBV19
length: 19
D: TRBD2
J: TRBJ2-7
size: many
CDR3: CASSEAGVKLAGPAYEQYF
DNA: TGTGCCAGTAGTGAAGCGGGAGTTAAGCTCGCGGGACCTGCCTACGAGCAGTACTTC

V: TRBV15
length: 11
D: NA
J: TRBJ2-5
size: many
CDR3: CATPPKETQYF
DNA: TGTGCCACCCCCCCAAAAGAGACCCAGTACTTC

V: TRBV12-3/TRBV12-4
length: 14
D: NA
J: TRBJ2-4
size: many
CDR3: CASSLRGVKNIQYF
DNA: TGTGCCAGCAGTTTAAGGGGGGTCAAAAACATTCAGTACTTC

V: TRBV7-2
length: 13
D: NA
J: TRBJ1-2
size: many
CDR3: CASSADGSYGYTF
DNA: TGTGCCAGCAGCGCCGATGGATCTTATGGCTACACCTTC

V: TRBV27
length: 15
D: NA
J: TRBJ2-3
size: NA
CDR3: CASSRGLAPTDTQYF
DNA: TGTGCCAGCAGTCGGGGGTTAGCGCCCACAGATACGCAGTATTTT

V: TRBV11-2
length: 14
D: NA
J: TRBJ2-5
size: many
CDR3: CASSSLRTQETQYF
DNA: TGCGCCAGCAGCTCGTTAAGAACACAGGAGACCCAGTACTTC

V: TRBV20-1
length: 12
D: NA
J: TRBJ1-2
size: many
CDR3: CSARGQIDGYTF
DNA: TGCAGTGCTAGAGGACAGATTGATGGCTACACCTTC

V: TRBV2
length: 15
D: NA
J: TRBJ2-7
size: many
CDR3: CASSGTGTSTYEQYF
DNA: TGTGCCAGCAGTGGAACCGGGACTTCTACCTACGAGCAGTACTTC

V: TRBV28
length: 16
D: TRBD2
J: TRBJ2-7
size: NA
CDR3: CASSPRTSGRLYEQYF
DNA: TGTGCCAGCAGCCCCCGGACTAGCGGGAGACTCTACGAGCAGTACTTC

V: TRBV9
length: 15
D: TRBD1
J: TRBJ2-5
size: few
CDR3: CASSPPRTGSETQYF
DNA: TGTGCCAGCAGCCCACCCCGGACAGGGTCGGAGACCCAGTACTTC

V: TRBV4-1
length: 17
D: NA
J: TRBJ2-2
size: NA
CDR3: CASSQEPALHYTGELFF
DNA: TGCGCCAGCAGCCAAGAACCGGCATTACACTACACCGGGGAGCTGTTTTTT

V: TRBV6-1
length: 15
D: NA
J: TRBJ2-7
size: many
CDR3: CASNPSPFRTGEQYF
DNA: TGTGCCAGCAACCCTTCCCCCTTCCGAACGGGAGAGCAGTACTTC

V: TRBV27
length: 15
D: NA
J: TRBJ1-2
size: many
CDR3: CASSLNLGENYGYTF
DNA: TGTGCCAGCAGTTTAAATCTGGGGGAGAACTATGGCTACACCTTC

V: TRBV12-3/TRBV12-4
length: 14
D: NA
J: TRBJ1-2
size: few
CDR3: CASRSEGTTYGYTF
DNA: TGTGCCAGCAGGTCCGAGGGCACAACCTATGGCTACACCTTC

V: TRBV10-3
length: 14
D: NA
J: TRBJ1-5
size: NA
CDR3: CAIRADTYNQPQHF
DNA: TGTGCCATCAGGGCAGACACCTATAATCAGCCCCAGCATTTT

V: TRBV6-2/TRBV6-3
length: 14
D: TRBD2
J: TRBJ2-5
size: many
CDR3: CASRPHGRGETQYF
DNA: TGTGCCAGCAGACCACACGGGAGGGGTGAGACCCAGTACTTC

V: TRBV2
length: 16
D: NA
J: TRBJ1-5
size: many
CDR3: CASSSEDRYSNQPQHF
DNA: TGTGCCAGCAGTTCAGAGGACAGATATAGCAATCAGCCCCAGCATTTT

V: TRBV20-1
length: 15
D: NA
J: TRBJ1-1
size: many
CDR3: CSATTPDRVNTEAFF
DNA: TGCAGTGCCACGACACCGGACAGAGTTAACACTGAAGCTTTCTTT

V: TRBV28
length: 16
D: NA
J: TRBJ1-1
size: few
CDR3: CASSDPSRPLNTEAFF
DNA: TGTGCCAGCAGTGACCCTAGCCGGCCATTGAACACTGAAGCTTTCTTT

V: TRBV7-4
length: 12
D: NA
J: TRBJ1-2
size: once
CDR3: CASSTSTYGYTF
DNA: TGTGCCAGCAGCACGTCGACTTATGGCTACACCTTC

V: TRBV15
length: 15
D: NA
J: TRBJ1-5
size: NA
CDR3: CATSRDITEDQPQHF
DNA: TGTGCCACCAGCAGAGATATCACTGAGGATCAGCCCCAGCATTTT

V: TRBV7-8
length: 16
D: NA
J: TRBJ1-5
size: once
CDR3: CASSLNRAPFNQPQHF
DNA: TGTGCCAGCAGCCTGAACCGGGCCCCTTTCAATCAGCCCCAGCATTTT

V: TRBV29-1
length: 13
D: NA
J: TRBJ1-1
size: many
CDR3: CSVERTENTEAFF
DNA: TGCAGCGTTGAACGGACAGAGAACACTGAAGCTTTCTTT

V: TRBV19
length: 13
D: NA
J: TRBJ1-5
size: NA
CDR3: CASSMVTQAPQHF
DNA: TGTGCCAGTAGTATGGTCACCCAAGCGCCCCAGCATTTT